Given below is one TCR beta chain in context. CDR1 and CDR2 from the germline V gene are LNHDA and SQIVND (reference sequence). The CDR3 has 14 amino acids. Trimming removed 4 bases from V and 5 bases from J, with 14 bases in between. Alpha and beta chains were covered, as first-strand cDNA relied on TRAV- and TRBV-specific primers. PCR amplification of the TCRs was performed with Phusion for 20 PCR cycles, and it relied on a constant-region primer together with a V-primer adapter. TCRdb re-called the reads with MiXCR, one entry per CDR3 protein. The sample gives fewer than 20,000 distinct CDR3 sequences, roughly 70% of which show up once; around 10% is in the top ten. Donors were dosed with nivolumab and ipilimumab; they also received aspirin, low-dose cyclophosphamide and low-dose radiotherapy. The sample belongs to a study of low-dose radiotherapy and immunotherapy resistance in tumors. In the study overall: Radiation delivery to Cohort 1 consisted of 0.5 Gy per fraction every 2 weeks, summing to 6.5 Gy.

The TCR originated in a human donor with advanced metastatic prostate, ovarian, gallbladder or colorectal cancer (not recorded which). This table probably holds off-target reads from a library built for another chain. The chain recombines TRBV19 with TRBJ1-2; tentative D call: TRBD1 (6 bases). The chain's CDR3 is CASSTSGVRYGYTF. CDR3 DNA: TGTGCCAGTAGTACCTCAGGGGTTAGATATGGCTACACCTTC.